Shown below are 30 T cell receptor beta chains from a single sample sequenced in a study of shared clonotypes between healthy human individuals. Generated by immunoSEQ multiplex PCR, the TCRdb table keeps only in-frame clones and is missing some. The data contain around 500,000 clones, approximately 80% of them singletons. Sequenced: PBMCs. The source of these receptors is a woman aged 40 to 50 in good health. Some clones in this sample may be carry-over from other donors' samples.

Turning to this clone: A far bigger clonotype differs at one base, so this is likely a read error. In the same sample, other DNA sequences code for this CDR3. The V and J genes are TRBV2 and TRBJ2-7; 16 bases line up with TRBD2. The V gene's germline CDR1 is SNHLY and CDR2 FYNNEI. V was pared by 7 bases and J by 6 bases, with 18 bases of the junction left unmatched. This CDR3 has 19 amino acids. The CDR3 nucleotides are TGTGCCAGCACTCGGGGGACTAGCGGGAGGGCAGTCTCCGAGGCCGAGCAGTACTTC. This gives the protein CASTRGTSGRAVSEAEQYF.

The chain recombines TRBV15 with TRBJ2-7, with D possibly being TRBD2 (5 bases). The CDR3 totals 19 residues. The germline V gene has CDR1 LNHNV and CDR2 YYDKDF (reference sequence). Trimming stripped 0 bases from V and 3 bases from J, with 24 bases between. The CDR3 loop is CATSRDIKGFERSGYEQYF. DNA of the CDR3: TGTGCCACCAGCAGAGATATTAAAGGGTTCGAGCGGAGCGGCTACGAGCAGTACTTC.

This chain links TRBV19 with TRBJ1-5; the D gene is possibly TRBD1 (5 bases). Between the trimmed V and J ends, which lost 5 bases and 1 base, there was a span of 18 bases. The CDR3 loop spans 17 amino acids. Germline-derived CDR1 and CDR2 are LNHDA and SQIVND (reference sequence). The CDR3 protein is CASSRLAGINSNQPQHF. The CDR3 DNA is TGTGCCAGTAGTCGATTGGCAGGGATTAACAGCAATCAGCCCCAGCATTTT.

The chain joins TRBV6-1 to TRBJ2-1, with 14 bases that match TRBD2. The V and J ends lost 6 bases and 8 bases, in that order; junction bases with no gene match: 6. This CDR3 contains 15 residues. CDR1 is MNHNS, CDR2 SASEGT, per germline. The CDR3 here is CASRSGTSGRDEQFF. The CDR3 DNA sequence: TGTGCCAGCAGATCCGGGACTAGCGGGAGAGATGAGCAGTTCTTC.

The chain uses TRBV10-1 and TRBJ1-4; D is unclear. The CDR3 is made up of 13 amino acids. Germline values: CDR1 WNHNN, CDR2 SYGVQD (reference sequence). V dropped 0 bases and J dropped 10 bases, with 9 bases sitting between them. The CDR3 coding sequence is TGCGCCAGCAGTGAGTCTTATGCGTCAAAACTGTTTTTT. This encodes CASSESYASKLFF.

This sequence joins TRBV5-5 and TRBJ1-2, with D tentatively TRBD1 (6 bases). From germline, CDR1 is SGHKS and CDR2 YYEKEE (reference sequence). The CDR3 sequence is 16 residues long. V shed 2 bases and J shed 0 bases, with 14 bases lying between them. Written as DNA, the CDR3 is TGTGCCAGCAGCTTAACTACAGGGATAGCTAACTATGGCTACACCTTC. This sequence encodes CASSLTTGIANYGYTF.

The rearrangement uses TRBV7-9 and TRBJ2-1, with unresolved D. The germline V gene encodes CDR1 SEHNR and CDR2 FQNEAQ (reference sequence). The CDR3 covers 14 residues. V was trimmed by 0 bases and J by 0 bases, leaving 3 bases between them. CDR3 sequence (DNA): TGTGCCAGCAGCTTAGCCGACTCCTACAATGAGCAGTTCTTC. It specifies CASSLADSYNEQFF.

V and J are TRBV6-5 and TRBJ2-5; tentative D call: TRBD2 (5 bases). Looked up from germline, CDR1 is MNHEY and CDR2 is SVGAGI. Trimming took off 4 bases at V and 11 bases at J, with 17 bases between the two ends. This CDR3 region has 13 residues. As DNA, the CDR3 is TGTGCCAGCAGTTTGAACGGCGGGCGAGAGCAGTACTTC. Its protein is CASSLNGGREQYF.

The V and J genes are TRBV23-1 and TRBJ2-5, with D perhaps assigned TRBD1 or TRBD2 (5 bases each). TRBV23-1 is given ORF status, its function remaining uncertain. The CDR3 has 17 residues. V dropped 4 bases and J dropped 5 bases, with 23 bases sitting between them. CDR3 loop: CASSRQRGTLQTETQYF. CDR3 nucleotide sequence: TGCGCCAGCAGTCGCCAAAGAGGGACCCTCCAAACGGAGACCCAGTACTTC.

The rearrangement uses TRBV28 and TRBJ1-5; D is possibly TRBD1 (6 bases). The CDR3 is 15 residues long. The V end lost 8 bases, the J end lost 2 bases, and 16 bases lay between the germline ends. The germline CDR1 and CDR2 sequences are MDHEN and SYDVKM. CDR3: CASGQTGVGNQPQHF. CDR3 bases: TGTGCCAGCGGACAGACAGGAGTGGGCAATCAGCCCCAGCATTTT.

This clone was observed many times. The chain is built from TRBV15 and TRBJ1-1; 12 bases fit TRBD1. The CDR3 is 16 residues long. Germline CDR1 LNHNV, CDR2 YYDKDF (reference sequence). The trim removed 0 bases at V and 5 bases at J, leaving 4 bases unmatched. The CDR3 DNA is TGTGCCACCAGCAGAGATCGGGGACAGGGGGCAACTGAAGCTTTCTTT. Translation: CATSRDRGQGATEAFF.

The chain couples TRBV5-1 to TRBJ1-6; TRBD1 aligns across 12 bases. With 5 bases clipped from V and 7 bases from J, the junction kept 4 bases outside the gene matches. Per the germline V gene, CDR1 is SGHRS and CDR2 is YFSETQ. The CDR3 is made up of 15 amino acids. The CDR3 DNA reads as TGCGCCAGCAGTTATGGGACAGGGGGCAATTCACCCCTCCACTTT. It yields the protein CASSYGTGGNSPLHF.

The genes are TRBV5-4 and TRBJ2-7; 12 positions match TRBD2. J was trimmed by 2 bases and V by 5 bases; bases with no gene match: 14. The CDR3 has 18 amino acids. CDR1 SGHNT and CDR2 YYREEE come from the germline V gene (reference sequence). This CDR3 is CASSPGLAGRGLPYEQYF. The CDR3 DNA follows: TGTGCCAGCAGTCCAGGACTAGCGGGACGGGGGTTGCCCTACGAGCAGTACTTC.

This chain joins TRBV27 and TRBJ2-7; TRBD2 aligns across 13 bases. V trimming: 3 bases; J trimming: 2 bases; junction bases outside the gene matches: 4. CDR1 MNHEY and CDR2 SMNVEV come from the germline V gene (reference sequence). CDR3 length: 16 residues. The CDR3 here is CASSFSGTSGAYEQYF. As DNA, the CDR3 is TGTGCCAGCAGTTTTTCCGGGACTAGCGGGGCCTACGAGCAGTACTTC.

J is TRBJ2-7 and V is TRBV5-4; the match to TRBD2 covers 8 bases. The CDR3 loop spans 15 amino acids. Germline V lookup: CDR1 SGHNT, CDR2 YYREEE (reference sequence). Trimming removed 4 bases from V and 3 bases from J; junction bases left unmatched: 9. This CDR3 is CASSQRGTRGYEQYF. Written as DNA, the CDR3 is TGTGCCAGCAGCCAGAGGGGGACTAGAGGCTACGAGCAGTACTTC. Full variable domain (rest looked up from reference TRBV5-4 and TRBJ2-7): ETGVTQSPTHLIKTRGQQVTLRCSSQSGHNTVSWYQQALGQGPQFIFQYYREEENGRGNFPPRFSGLQFPNYSSELNVNALELDDSALYLCASSQRGTRGYEQYFGPGTRLTVT.

The sample holds one count of this clone. The chain joins TRBV13 to TRBJ1-2; D gene uncertain. Germline values: CDR1 PRHDT, CDR2 FYEKMQ (reference sequence). The V end was cut by 3 bases, the J end by 2 bases, with 16 bases between. The CDR3 has 16 residues. The CDR3 loop is CASSFTRVLKNYGYTF. CDR3 nucleotide sequence: TGTGCCAGCAGCTTTACCCGGGTCCTTAAGAACTATGGCTACACCTTC.

V usage is TRBV6-6 and J usage is TRBJ2-1, with D maybe TRBD1 (6 bases). This CDR3 is 15 amino acids long. Trimming shortened V by 0 bases and J by 7 bases, and 13 bases separated the two germline ends. Germline assignment: CDR1 MNHNY and CDR2 SVGAGI (reference sequence). The CDR3 region is CASSYSVGAQNEQFF. DNA of the CDR3: TGTGCCAGCAGTTACTCGGTGGGGGCTCAAAATGAGCAGTTCTTC.

The rearrangement joins TRBV7-3 to TRBJ2-2; 7 bases align to TRBD1. The V and J ends lost 5 bases and 6 bases, in that order; junction bases with no gene match: 12. This CDR3 has 16 residues. Germline V CDR1 and CDR2: SGHTA, FQGTGA. The CDR3, as DNA: TGTGCCAGCAGCCAACAGGGGACGTTGGCCTCCGGGGAGCTGTTTTTT. It translates to CASSQQGTLASGELFF.

The chain is built from TRBV2 and TRBJ2-2, with TRBD2 identical over 7 bases. Germline V lookup: CDR1 SNHLY, CDR2 FYNNEI. The CDR3 extends over 14 amino acids. The J segment lost 6 bases and the V segment lost 8 bases, leaving 9 bases of the junction unmatched. The CDR3 coding sequence is TGTGCCAGCCTAGGACTAGTTTTGGCCGGGGAGCTGTTTTTT. Amino acids: CASLGLVLAGELFF.

This chain uses TRBV6-1 with TRBJ2-7; 11 positions match TRBD2. J was trimmed by 7 bases and V by 4 bases; bases with no gene match: 6. CDR3 length equals 14 residues. Looked up from germline, CDR1 is MNHNS and CDR2 is SASEGT. In nucleotides, the CDR3 is TGTGCCAGCAGTGCTCTAGCGGGAGGTCGGGAGCAGTACTTC. The encoded protein is CASSALAGGREQYF.

The chain carries TRBV18 and TRBJ2-7; TRBD2 matches at 13 bases. The germline V gene has CDR1 KGHSH and CDR2 LQKENI. The J segment lost 2 bases and the V segment lost 5 bases, leaving 3 bases of the junction unmatched. The CDR3 runs 15 residues. CDR3 nucleotides: TGTGCCAGCTCAACCGGGACTAGCGGGGCCTACGAGCAGTACTTC. Its protein is CASSTGTSGAYEQYF.

This rearrangement joins TRBV6-5 to TRBJ2-1; D is undetermined. With 6 bases removed from V and 3 bases from J, the gap between germline ends came to 12 bases. Germline V gives CDR1 MNHEY, CDR2 SVGAGI. CDR3 length: 14 residues. The CDR3 DNA sequence: TGTGCCAGCAGCCGGGCCCCTGACTACAATGAGCAGTTCTTC. Its protein product is CASSRAPDYNEQFF.

The chain couples TRBV28 to TRBJ1-2, with D possibly TRBD1 on 5 matching bases. Germline CDR1 MDHEN, CDR2 SYDVKM. The CDR3 contains 13 residues. V shed 3 bases and J shed 5 bases, with 10 bases lying between them. The CDR3 DNA sequence: TGTGCCAGCAGTTTGGAAGGGGCGTATGGCTACACCTTC. Translated: CASSLEGAYGYTF.

The V gene is TRBV9, the J gene TRBJ1-2, with D perhaps matching TRBD1 (6 bases). Germline V lookup: CDR1 SGDLS, CDR2 YYNGEE. The CDR3 has 15 amino acids. V shed 0 bases and J shed 3 bases, with 12 bases lying between them. The CDR3 DNA reads as TGTGCCAGCAGCGTAGGTGGGGGGCAGGACTATGGCTACACCTTC. Amino acids: CASSVGGGQDYGYTF.

This chain connects TRBV30 to TRBJ1-1; D uncertain. Trimming left V 5 bases short and J 11 bases short, with 15 bases between. CDR1 is GTSNPN, CDR2 SVGIG, per germline (reference sequence). This CDR3 is 11 amino acids long. The chain's CDR3 is CAWGPLKLAFF. In DNA, the CDR3 is TGTGCCTGGGGACCACTCAAGTTGGCTTTCTTT.

This clone occurred once. Sequence at one end of the junction differs from germline and may be a read error. Other DNA sequences from this sample encode an identical CDR3 as well. The chain links TRBV30 to TRBJ1-1; the D gene is possibly TRBD1 (6 bases). The CDR3 is made up of 15 amino acids. CDR1 is GTSNPN and CDR2 is SVGIG in the germline V gene (reference sequence). The CDR3 DNA reads as TGCGCCTGGAGCCTTGGACAGAAAAAGAACACTGAAGCTTTCTTC. Amino acid sequence: CAWSLGQKKNTEAFF.

The chain carries TRBV10-3 and TRBJ2-3, with unresolved D. The CDR3 runs 13 residues. Germline CDR1 is ENHRY and CDR2 is SYGVKD. V gave up 7 bases and J gave up 4 bases, with 12 bases separating them. This CDR3 is CAINSMVADTQYF. The CDR3 DNA reads as TGTGCCATCAACTCGATGGTCGCAGATACGCAGTATTTT.

This clone was recorded once. The chain recombines TRBV30 with TRBJ1-1; D might be TRBD1 (5 bases). The CDR3 totals 13 residues. Germline-derived CDR1 and CDR2 are GTSNPN and SVGIG (reference sequence). V shed 0 bases and J shed 4 bases, with 9 bases lying between them. This CDR3 is CAWSVRGITEAFF. The DNA of the CDR3 is TGTGCCTGGAGTGTCCGGGGGATCACTGAAGCTTTCTTT. Full variable domain (outside the CDR3, taken from reference TRBV30 and TRBJ1-1): SQTIHQWPATLVQPVGSPLSLECTVEGTSNPNLYWYRQAAGRGLQLLFYSVGIGQISSEVPQNLSASRPQDRQFILSSKKLLLSDSGFYLCAWSVRGITEAFFGQGTRLTVV.

The rearrangement uses TRBV30 and TRBJ2-7; possibly TRBD2 for D (6 bases). Trimming shortened V by 0 bases and J by 5 bases, and 8 bases separated the two germline ends. The CDR3 has 12 residues. CDR1 and CDR2 from the germline V gene are GTSNPN and SVGIG (reference sequence). In DNA form, the CDR3 reads TGTGCCTGGAGTGTATCGGGGGACGAGCAGTACTTC. This codes for CAWSVSGDEQYF.

In regard to this clone: One end of the junction is discordant with germline, which a read error may explain. The CDR3 loop is CACSVGGHGETQYF. The CDR3 DNA reads TGTGCCTGCAGCGTAGGGGGACACGGGGAGACCCAGTACTTC. The J gene is TRBJ2-5, the V gene TRBV9, with a possible D match to TRBD1 (6 bases). The CDR3 has 14 amino acids. In germline, CDR1 is SGDLS, CDR2 YYNGEE.